These 12 T cell receptor beta chains were sequenced from one sample in a study of T-cell reconstitution after alpha-beta-depleted transplantation in children (dated by TCRdb to 2016 to 2018). Preparation of the library involved PCR. Sequencing relied on an Illumina HiSeq 2500. Molecular barcoding was employed in the preparation of TCR libraries, with unique molecular identifiers being used to normalize TCRbeta repertoire quantification. TCRdb handled the public reads itself, with Q25 trimming in fastp and clone calling in MiXCR, and kept productive beta chains. Identical CDR3 protein sequences are pooled into one entry, listed with their most common genes and DNA. The sample includes some 240,000 distinct CDR3 sequences, with around 9.7% observed a single time. In total, the top ten clones hold 5% to 6% of the sample. The input for sequencing was PBMCs from the stem cell graft donor, taken from the stem cell graft. These receptors all come from a human donor who donated a stem cell graft to a child with SCID.

The chain uses TRBV3-1 and TRBJ2-1; 9 bases fit TRBD2. Germline loops: CDR1 LGHDT, CDR2 YNNKEL (reference sequence). The junction had 7 bases not matched to a gene; V was cut back by 2 bases and J by 5 bases. The CDR3 covers 16 residues. The CDR3 DNA sequence: TGTGCCAGCAGCCAACCCGGCGGGGGGGATAACAATGAGCAGTTCTTC. Protein sequence: CASSQPGGGDNNEQFF.

This clonotype was counted ten times or more. This chain uses TRBV2 with TRBJ1-3, with D perhaps TRBD1 (6 bases). The germline V and J ends were trimmed by 6 bases and 3 bases, with 18 bases remaining between them. Per the germline V gene, CDR1 is SNHLY and CDR2 is FYNNEI. This CDR3 has 16 amino acids. CDR3 in amino acids: CASSPNAGDGGNTIYF. The CDR3 nucleotides are TGTGCCAGCAGCCCAAACGCAGGGGATGGTGGAAACACCATATATTTT.

This clonotype was detected ten times or more. This CDR3 is CSASGRDSTDTQYF. In DNA form, the CDR3 reads TGCAGTGCTAGTGGTCGGGATAGCACAGATACGCAGTATTTT. This chain uses TRBV20-1 with TRBJ2-3; D is perhaps TRBD2 (5 bases). The germline V gene encodes CDR1 DFQATT and CDR2 SNEGSKA (reference sequence). V was pared by 3 bases and J by 0 bases, with 10 bases between. The CDR3 totals 14 residues.

At least ten counts were recorded for this clonotype. V and J are TRBV12-3 or TRBV12-4 and TRBJ2-7, with TRBD1 identical over 7 bases. V was pared by 5 bases and J by 3 bases, with 7 bases of the junction left unmatched. The CDR3 is 14 amino acids. Here the CDR3 reads CASSKTGYLYEQYF. The DNA of the CDR3 is TGTGCCAGCAGTAAGACAGGGTATCTCTACGAGCAGTACTTC.

In its sample, this clonotype was seen many times. The V gene is TRBV12-3 or TRBV12-4, the J gene TRBJ1-2; tentatively, D is TRBD1 (5 bases). Trimming cost V 5 bases and J 2 bases, with 24 bases left between them. The CDR3 sequence is 18 residues long. The CDR3 loop is CASSLGFPPGGSNYGYTF. The DNA for the CDR3 is TGTGCCAGCAGTCTTGGTTTCCCTCCTGGGGGATCAAACTATGGCTACACCTTC.

This clonotype was recorded many times. This chain joins TRBV2 and TRBJ2-7, with D possibly being TRBD2 (5 bases). CDR1 and CDR2 (germline): SNHLY, FYNNEI. V gave up 8 bases and J gave up 2 bases, with 16 bases separating them. The CDR3 spans 14 residues. The CDR3, as DNA: TGTGCCAGCGGAATTGAACTAGGCCCCTACGAGCAGTACTTC. This codes for CASGIELGPYEQYF.

This clonotype was counted at least ten times. This chain links TRBV6-1 with TRBJ1-6, with D perhaps TRBD1 (5 bases). This CDR3 is 14 amino acids long. Germline V lookup: CDR1 MNHNS, CDR2 SASEGT. V lost 6 bases, J lost 6 bases, and 12 bases lay in between. CDR3 protein: CASRNGGLNSPLHF. CDR3 nucleotide sequence: TGTGCCAGCAGGAATGGGGGACTTAATTCACCCCTCCACTTT.

This clonotype was recorded many times. The CDR3 nucleotides are TGCGCCAGCAGCCCTGACAACTCCTACGAGCAGTACTTC. The encoded protein is CASSPDNSYEQYF. This chain joins TRBV5-1 and TRBJ2-7, with D hard to call. The V end lost 4 bases, the J end lost 0 bases, and 8 bases lay between the germline ends. The V gene's germline CDR1 is SGHRS and CDR2 YFSETQ. The CDR3 has 13 amino acids.

This clonotype was recorded many times. The chain uses TRBV7-3 and TRBJ1-3; perhaps TRBD1 as D (6 bases). Germline V gene sequence: CDR1 SGHTA, CDR2 FQGTGA. Trimming removed 3 bases from V and 4 bases from J, with 7 bases in between. The CDR3 covers 13 residues. The CDR3 region is CASSLGQGNTIYF. As DNA, the CDR3 is TGTGCCAGCAGCTTGGGACAAGGAAACACCATATATTTT.

This clonotype was detected ten times or more. The chain links TRBV5-1 to TRBJ2-7; TRBD1 matches at 12 bases. With 1 base clipped from V and 0 bases from J, the junction kept 14 bases outside the gene matches. CDR1 and CDR2 (germline): SGHRS, YFSETQ. CDR3 length: 20 residues. For the CDR3, the DNA is TGCGCCAGCAGCTTGCAGTATTGGGACAGGGGGCCCGAAAACTCCTACGAGCAGTACTTC. It encodes CASSLQYWDRGPENSYEQYF.

The genes are TRBV27 and TRBJ2-7, with 8 bases identical to TRBD1. The length of the CDR3 is 14 residues. V trimming: 6 bases; J trimming: 1 base; junction bases outside the gene matches: 5. Germline V gene data show CDR1 as MNHEY and CDR2 as SMNVEV (reference sequence). The CDR3 DNA follows: TGTGCCAGCAGCCGGACAGGGACGTCCTACGAGCAGTACTTC. Translated, it gives CASSRTGTSYEQYF.

In regard to this clonotype: One base away lies a much larger clone, so this may be a sequencing read error. The chain employs TRBV7-3 and TRBJ2-7; D possibly corresponds to TRBD1 (6 bases). Germline V gene sequence: CDR1 SGHTA, CDR2 FQGTGA. Trimming took 5 bases from V and 3 from J, leaving 14 bases between them. CDR3 length: 14 amino acids. CDR3 sequence reads: CASSPQGISYEQYF. Here the CDR3 DNA reads TGTGCCAGCAGCCCCCAGGGGATCAGCTACGAGCAGTACTTC.